The clone carrying this T cell receptor (beta chain) showed up many times. Its antigen is unidentified. Expressed TCRB transcripts were sequenced because the isolated RNA had all been reverse transcribed beforehand. Here immunoSEQ multiplex PCR was the method, and the copy in TCRdb shows in-frame clones only, minus some. This repertoire shows 130,000 to 150,000 clones, roughly 7.2% found once; its top ten account for about 1.4%. Germline V CDR1 and CDR2: SGHTA, FQGNSA. V was shortened by 5 bases and J by 5 bases, with 9 bases between the two germline ends. The CDR3 runs 13 residues. The data originate from a study of beta chain features in type 1 diabetes. Study results and caveats: Whether HLA type influences TCRB rearrangement remained unresolved here.

The V call is TRBV7-2, the J call TRBJ2-2, with unresolved D. The clonotype originates from a woman aged 25 to 39 in good health. The specimen sequenced was central memory CD4+ T cells from blood. The CDR3 loop is CASSIARTGELFF. The CDR3 coding sequence is TGTGCCAGCAGCATCGCCCGGACCGGGGAGCTGTTTTTT.